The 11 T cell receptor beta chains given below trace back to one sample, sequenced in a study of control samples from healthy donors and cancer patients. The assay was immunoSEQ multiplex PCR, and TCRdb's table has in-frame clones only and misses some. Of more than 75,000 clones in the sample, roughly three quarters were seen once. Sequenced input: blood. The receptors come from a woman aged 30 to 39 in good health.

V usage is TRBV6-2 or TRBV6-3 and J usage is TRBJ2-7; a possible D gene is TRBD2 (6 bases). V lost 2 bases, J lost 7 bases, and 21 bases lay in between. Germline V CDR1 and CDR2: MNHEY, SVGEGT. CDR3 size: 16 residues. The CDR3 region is CASSYNPGLPLGEQYF. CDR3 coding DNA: TGTGCCAGCAGTTACAACCCGGGACTTCCCCTTGGAGAGCAGTACTTC.

The CDR3 region has the DNA TGTGCCAGCAGCCCCGGGACTGGACCGGGCACCATATATTTT. Its translation: CASSPGTGPGTIYF. The rearrangement joins TRBV4-2 to TRBJ1-3; possibly TRBD1 for D (5 bases). This CDR3 has 14 residues. Germline CDR1 reads LGHNA; CDR2 reads YNFKEQ. V was shortened by 4 bases and J by 9 bases, with 16 bases between the two germline ends.

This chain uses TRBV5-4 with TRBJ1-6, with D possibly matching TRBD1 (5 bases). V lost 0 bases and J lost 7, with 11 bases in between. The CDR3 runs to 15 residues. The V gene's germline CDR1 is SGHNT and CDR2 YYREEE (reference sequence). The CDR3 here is CASSLGGVYNSPLHF. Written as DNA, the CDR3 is TGTGCCAGCAGCTTGGGAGGGGTTTACAATTCACCCCTCCACTTT.

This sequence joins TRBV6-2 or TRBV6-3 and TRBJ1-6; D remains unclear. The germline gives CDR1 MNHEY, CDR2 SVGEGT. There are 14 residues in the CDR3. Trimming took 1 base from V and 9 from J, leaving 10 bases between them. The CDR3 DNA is TGTGCCAGCAGTTACTTCTTAATGGGTTCACCCCTCCACTTT. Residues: CASSYFLMGSPLHF.

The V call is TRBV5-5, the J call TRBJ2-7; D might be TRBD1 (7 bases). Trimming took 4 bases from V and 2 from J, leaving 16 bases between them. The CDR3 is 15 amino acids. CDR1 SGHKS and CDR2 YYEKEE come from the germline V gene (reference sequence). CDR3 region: CASSLGGTETYEQYF. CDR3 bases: TGTGCCAGCAGCCTCGGAGGGACAGAGACCTACGAGCAGTACTTC.

Written as DNA, the CDR3 is TGCAGTGCTAGTTCTGGAGAAAAACTGTTTTTT. This codes for CSASSGEKLFF. The J gene is TRBJ1-4, the V gene TRBV20-1, with D uncertain. Trimming took off 3 bases at V and 8 bases at J, with 7 bases between the two ends. This CDR3 is 11 amino acids long. CDR1 is DFQATT and CDR2 is SNEGSKA in the germline V gene (reference sequence).

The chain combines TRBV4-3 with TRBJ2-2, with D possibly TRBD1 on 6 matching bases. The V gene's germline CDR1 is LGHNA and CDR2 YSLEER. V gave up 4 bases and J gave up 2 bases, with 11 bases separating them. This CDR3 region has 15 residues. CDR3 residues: CASSRWTVNTGELFF. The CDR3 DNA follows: TGCGCCAGCAGCCGCTGGACAGTCAACACCGGGGAGCTGTTTTTT.

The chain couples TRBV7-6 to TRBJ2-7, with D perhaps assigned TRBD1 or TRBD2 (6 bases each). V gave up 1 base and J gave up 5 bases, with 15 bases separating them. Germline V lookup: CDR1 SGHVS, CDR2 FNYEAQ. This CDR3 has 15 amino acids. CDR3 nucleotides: TGTGCCAGCAGCTTAGTGGGGGGCGCGGCCCACGAGCAGTACTTC. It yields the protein CASSLVGGAAHEQYF.

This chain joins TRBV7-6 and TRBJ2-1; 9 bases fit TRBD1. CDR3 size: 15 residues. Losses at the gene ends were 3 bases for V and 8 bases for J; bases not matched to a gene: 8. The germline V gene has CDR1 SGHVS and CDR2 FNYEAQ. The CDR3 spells CASSFQIGQGHEQFF. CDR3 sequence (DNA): TGTGCCAGCAGCTTTCAAATCGGACAGGGGCATGAGCAGTTCTTC.

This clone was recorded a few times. The CDR3 here is CASRSPGLAGFNEQFF. CDR3 nucleotide sequence: TGTGCCAGCAGATCTCCGGGACTAGCGGGGTTCAATGAGCAGTTCTTC. The J gene is TRBJ2-1, the V gene TRBV6-6, with 13 bases identical to TRBD2. This CDR3 region has 16 residues. The trim removed 6 bases at V and 6 bases at J, leaving 8 bases unmatched. Per germline, CDR1 MNHNY and CDR2 SVGAGI (reference sequence).

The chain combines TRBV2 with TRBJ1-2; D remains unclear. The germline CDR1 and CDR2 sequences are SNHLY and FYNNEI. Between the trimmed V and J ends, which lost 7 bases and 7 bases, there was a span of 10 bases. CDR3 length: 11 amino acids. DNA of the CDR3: TGTGCCAGCAAGTTAGGGTTTGGCTACACCTTC. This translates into CASKLGFGYTF.